The 5 T cell receptor beta chains below were found in one sample sequenced in a study of cytomegalovirus exposure and HLA in healthy donors. The primer mix had 60 Vbeta and 13 Jbeta primers. TCRdb's table, derived via immunoSEQ multiplex PCR, lists solely in-frame clones and lacks some. Of hundreds of thousands of clones detected, about 72% appear once; the ten largest clones hold around 3.9%. What was sequenced was PBMCs. All receptors derive from a male donor in good health and CMV-seronegative.

V gene TRBV30 combines with J gene TRBJ1-1, with D maybe TRBD1 (6 bases). The CDR3 runs 15 residues. Looked up from germline, CDR1 is GTSNPN and CDR2 is SVGIG (reference sequence). Trimming took 2 bases from V and 5 from J, leaving 18 bases between them. The CDR3 here is CAWSWGGGPWTEAFF. CDR3 nucleotide sequence: TGTGCCTGGAGTTGGGGCGGGGGGCCGTGGACTGAAGCTTTCTTT.

The V and J genes are TRBV30 and TRBJ2-5; D is perhaps TRBD1 (5 bases). TRBJ2-7 explains the end of the DNA better; the J call may be wrong. The CDR3 contains 13 residues. Germline lookup yields CDR1 GTSNPN and CDR2 SVGIG (reference sequence). For the CDR3, the DNA is TGTGCCTGGAGGCCAGGGCGCTCCTACGAGCAGTACTTC. Protein product: CAWRPGRSYEQYF.

The chain has TRBV28 and TRBJ2-7; 8 bases line up with TRBD1. The germline V gene encodes CDR1 MDHEN and CDR2 SYDVKM. The CDR3 has 16 amino acids. V dropped 5 bases and J dropped 2; count of bases not matched to a gene: 11. CDR3 DNA sequence: TGTGCCAGCAGTGCCTTATCGGACAGGGTCCCCTACGAGCAGTACTTC. This sequence encodes CASSALSDRVPYEQYF.

This clone was detected only once. The rearrangement uses TRBV30 and TRBJ2-7; 14 bases align to TRBD2. Germline assignment: CDR1 GTSNPN and CDR2 SVGIG (reference sequence). The V and J ends lost 3 bases and 5 bases, in that order; junction bases with no gene match: 6. CDR3 size: 15 residues. The CDR3 is CAWSEGLAGENEQYF. Here the CDR3 DNA reads TGTGCCTGGAGCGAGGGACTAGCGGGAGAGAACGAGCAGTACTTC.

This clone was detected a few times. The V call is TRBV9, the J call TRBJ2-3; 7 bases match TRBD2. Trimming at V came to 3 bases and at J to 3 bases, leaving 13 bases not matched to a gene. Germline CDR1 is SGDLS and CDR2 is YYNGEE. This CDR3 comprises 17 residues. The CDR3 DNA reads TGTGCCAGCAGCGAGCTGATCGGCGGGAGACCGACAGATACGCAGTATTTT. Protein product: CASSELIGGRPTDTQYF.